The rows below give T cell receptor beta chains drawn from one sample of a study of blood T cell repertoires in COVID-19. Measured with immunoSEQ multiplex PCR; TCRdb has only the in-frame clones, and not every one. Counted here are about 230,000 clones, 75% to 85% occurring once; the ten biggest clones make up about 2%. Material for sequencing was peripheral blood. These receptors were collected from a man between 40 and 49 years old who had recovered from COVID-19. CDR3s include the opening cysteine and the closing phenylalanine or tryptophan. The order of the fields is V gene, J gene, CDR3 protein.

>TRBV7-2|TRBJ2-1
CASSLRYRQALSYNEQFF
>TRBV3-1/TRBV3-2|TRBJ2-2
CASSHDRGGTGELFF
>TRBV6-2/TRBV6-3|TRBJ1-5
CASSYASGGNQPQHF
>TRBV5-1|TRBJ1-1
CASSLGPEAFF
>TRBV19|TRBJ1-5
CASSTSGTIIPSNQPQHF
>TRBV5-1|TRBJ1-2
CASSDPGQGAGGYTF
>TRBV19|TRBJ1-5
CASSEAAYSNQPQHF
>TRBV20-1|TRBJ1-4
CSASRDRGYEKLFF
>TRBV27|TRBJ2-3
CASSSPGASGYTDTQYF
>TRBV9|TRBJ1-5
CASSVGWGDQPQHF
>TRBV19|TRBJ2-2
CASRLGLNTGELFF
>TRBV4-3|TRBJ1-1
CASSQDIGTFVAEAFF
>TRBV6-2/TRBV6-3|TRBJ2-5
CASSYGLPQETQYF
>TRBV10-3|TRBJ1-3
CAISRDRDGNTIYF
>TRBV5-1|TRBJ2-4
CASSLASGSYIQYF
>TRBV3-1/TRBV3-2|TRBJ2-2
CASSLMNTGELFF
>TRBV11-2|TRBJ1-1
CASSPRTGANTEAFF
>TRBV9|TRBJ1-2
CASSVAEDPRDYTF
>TRBV19|TRBJ1-5
CASSTRTTYQPQHF
>TRBV19|TRBJ1-2
CASSILEGYTF
>TRBV25-1|TRBJ2-7
CASTPEGTGGSYEQYF
>TRBV19|TRBJ2-5
CASSIGGGGQETQYF
>TRBV9|TRBJ2-3
CASSATLGYRYDTQYF
>TRBV4-3|TRBJ2-3
CASSQDQDRTSGISDTQYF
>TRBV30|TRBJ1-4
CAWVGQGNEKLFF
>TRBV15|TRBJ2-7
CATSREVRVPEQYF
>TRBV19|TRBJ1-5
CASSWGGLNQPQHF
>TRBV7-8|TRBJ1-5
CASSLEAPSYSNQPQHF
>TRBV19|TRBJ1-1
CASSKFDRGRGNTEAFF
>TRBV6-5|TRBJ2-1
CASRRDRSYNEQFF
>TRBV6-6|TRBJ1-4
CASSAEQGPNEKLFF
>TRBV19|TRBJ1-1
CASRFAGGDTEAFF
>TRBV28|TRBJ2-4
CASSLTSGGALGKNIQYF
>TRBV6-2/TRBV6-3|TRBJ1-4
CASSPPPGGGGEKLFF
>TRBV19|TRBJ1-1
CASRIGTGGFTEAFF
>TRBV6-2/TRBV6-3|TRBJ2-7
CASSYSRTSGRAEALYEQYF
>TRBV5-4|TRBJ2-5
CASSPGQGAQETQYF
>TRBV19|TRBJ1-1
CASSFPTGVEAFF
>TRBV30|TRBJ2-1
CAWNDRGSTGFF
>TRBV9|TRBJ1-1
CASSAHRGFTEAFF
>TRBV3-1/TRBV3-2|TRBJ2-5
CASPGKETQYF